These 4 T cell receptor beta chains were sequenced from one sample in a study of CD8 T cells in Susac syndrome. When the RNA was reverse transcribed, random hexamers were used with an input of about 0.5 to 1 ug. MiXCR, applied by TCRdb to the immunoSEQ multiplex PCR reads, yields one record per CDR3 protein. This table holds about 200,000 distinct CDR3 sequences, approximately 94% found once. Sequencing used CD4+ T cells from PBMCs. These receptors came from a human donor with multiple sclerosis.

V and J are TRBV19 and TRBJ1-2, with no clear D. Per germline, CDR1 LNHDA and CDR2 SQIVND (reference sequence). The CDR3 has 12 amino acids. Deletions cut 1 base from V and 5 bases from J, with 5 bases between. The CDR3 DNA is TGTGCCAGTAGTATAGCAACTTATGGCTACACCTTC. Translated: CASSIATYGYTF.

CDR3 in DNA: TGTGCCAGCAGAAGACAACCCTTTGGGGCGGGAGACATTCAGTACTTC. Translating it yields CASRRQPFGAGDIQYF. The chain links TRBV6-2 or TRBV6-3 to TRBJ2-4; TRBD2 aligns across 7 bases. The CDR3 is made up of 16 amino acids. Trimming removed 6 bases from V and 8 bases from J; junction bases left unmatched: 16. Per the germline V gene, CDR1 is MNHEY and CDR2 is SVGEGT.

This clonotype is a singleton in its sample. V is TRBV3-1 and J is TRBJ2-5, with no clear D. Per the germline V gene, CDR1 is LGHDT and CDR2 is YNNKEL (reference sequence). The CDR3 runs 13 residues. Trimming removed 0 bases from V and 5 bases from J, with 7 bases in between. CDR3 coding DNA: TGTGCCAGCAGCCAAGATAGTACGGAGACCCAGTACTTC. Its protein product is CASSQDSTETQYF.

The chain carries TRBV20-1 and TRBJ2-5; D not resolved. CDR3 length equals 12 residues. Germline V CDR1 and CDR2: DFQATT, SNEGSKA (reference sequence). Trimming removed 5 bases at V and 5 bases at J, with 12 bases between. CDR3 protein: CSAGRSRETQYF. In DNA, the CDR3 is TGCAGTGCTGGCAGGTCTCGGGAGACCCAGTACTTC.